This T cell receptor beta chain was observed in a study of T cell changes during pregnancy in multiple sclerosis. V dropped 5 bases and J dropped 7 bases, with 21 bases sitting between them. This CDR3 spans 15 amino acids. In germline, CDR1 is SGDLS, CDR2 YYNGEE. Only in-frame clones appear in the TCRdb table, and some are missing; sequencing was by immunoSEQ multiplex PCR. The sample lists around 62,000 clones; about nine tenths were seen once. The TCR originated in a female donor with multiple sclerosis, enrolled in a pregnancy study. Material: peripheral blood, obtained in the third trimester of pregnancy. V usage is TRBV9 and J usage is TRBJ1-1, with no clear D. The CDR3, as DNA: TGTGCCAGCAGTCGGTCCGATTGGGCGGGTGGTGAAGCTTTCTTT. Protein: CASSRSDWAGGEAFF.